Below are 13 T cell receptor beta chains sequenced from a single sample in a study of PD-1 blockade in classical Hodgkin lymphoma. Each and every patient relapsed after autologous stem cell transplantation, and patients got differing brentuximab vedotin exposure. The authors purified CD4+ T cells from thawed PBMCs by magnetic negative selection. The method was immunoSEQ multiplex PCR; TCRdb's version includes in-frame clones alone and lacks a portion of them. Of about 16,000 clones in the sample, around 81% are singletons; the top ten hold 1%. This specimen was CD4+ T cells from blood, taken at baseline. The source is a human donor with classical Hodgkin lymphoma.

The chain uses TRBV28 and TRBJ2-7, with D possibly being TRBD2 (6 bases). The CDR3 contains 13 residues. In germline, CDR1 is MDHEN, CDR2 SYDVKM. V was pared by 11 bases and J by 4 bases, with 18 bases between. The DNA for the CDR3 is TGTGCCGCACAGTGGGACTCGGGATACGAGCAGTACTTC. This gives the protein CAAQWDSGYEQYF.

This chain joins TRBV6-5 and TRBJ1-4; D might be TRBD1 (6 bases). The V and J ends lost 6 bases and 8 bases respectively, with 16 bases between them. This CDR3 region has 14 residues. CDR1 MNHEY and CDR2 SVGAGI come from the germline V gene. As DNA, the CDR3 is TGTGCCAGCAGCCCCAACGGGGGCAGAGAAAAACTGTTTTTT. The encoded protein is CASSPNGGREKLFF.

The chain links TRBV5-1 to TRBJ2-5; D gene unclear. CDR1 and CDR2 (germline): SGHRS, YFSETQ. The V and J ends lost 0 bases and 5 bases respectively, with 14 bases between them. The CDR3 is 15 amino acids. CDR3 protein: CASSLDTPARETQYF. CDR3 bases: TGCGCCAGCAGCTTGGACACTCCAGCACGGGAGACCCAGTACTTC.

V usage is TRBV7-2 and J usage is TRBJ2-7; D is uncertain. The V gene lost 3 bases and the J gene lost 0 bases, with 0 bases spanning the gap. The germline CDR1 and CDR2 sequences are SGHTA and FQGNSA. The CDR3 runs 11 residues. As DNA, the CDR3 is TGTGCCAGCAGCTTCTCCTACGAGCAGTACTTC. Translating it yields CASSFSYEQYF.

DNA of the CDR3: TGCGCCAGCAACCGGGGCCCCCTAAGTTCCCGCTCTGGGGCCAACGTCCTGACTTTC. Amino acids: CASNRGPLSSRSGANVLTF. The chain uses TRBV10-2 and TRBJ2-6; D possibly matches TRBD1 or TRBD2 (5 bases each). Trimming left V 7 bases short and J 0 bases short, with 22 bases between. CDR1 is WSHSY, CDR2 SAAADI, per germline. The CDR3 contains 19 residues.

This chain connects TRBV27 to TRBJ2-7; D remains unclear. This CDR3 has 11 residues. V gave up 4 bases and J gave up 3 bases, with 4 bases separating them. Germline V gives CDR1 MNHEY, CDR2 SMNVEV (reference sequence). Here the CDR3 reads CASSSYYEQYF. The CDR3 coding sequence is TGTGCCAGCAGTTCCTACTACGAGCAGTACTTC.

This chain joins TRBV5-6 and TRBJ2-5; the D is unclear. V was cut by 4 bases and J by 4 bases, with 8 bases left in between. CDR1 is SGHDT, CDR2 YYEEEE, per germline. The CDR3 length is 12 residues. The CDR3 region has the DNA TGTGCCAGCAGCCGTACGTTAGAGACCCAGTACTTC. It translates to CASSRTLETQYF. Combining the CDR3 with reference TRBV5-6 and TRBJ2-5 gives the whole variable domain DAGVTQSPTHLIKTRGQQVTLRCSPKSGHDTVSWYQQALGQGPQFIFQYYEEEERQRGNFPDRFSGHQFPNYSSELNVNALLLGDSALYLCASSRTLETQYFGPGTRLLVL.

The rearrangement uses TRBV7-2 and TRBJ2-3; D is unclear. Trimming shortened V by 7 bases and J by 3 bases, and 11 bases separated the two germline ends. Germline loops: CDR1 SGHTA, CDR2 FQGNSA. This CDR3 contains 13 residues. Written as DNA, the CDR3 is TGTGCCAGCAAACGCCGATTGACAGATACGCAGTATTTT. It is translated as CASKRRLTDTQYF.

The rearrangement uses TRBV6-6 and TRBJ2-7; D could derive from TRBD1 or TRBD2 (7 bases each). CDR1 is MNHNY and CDR2 is SVGAGI in the germline V gene (reference sequence). There are 15 residues in the CDR3. Trimming took 6 bases from V and 2 from J, leaving 17 bases between them. For the CDR3, the DNA is TGTGCCAGCAGCCCGCAGGGGGGAGGGCCCTACGAGCAGTACTTC. Amino acids: CASSPQGGGPYEQYF.

The chain couples TRBV9 to TRBJ2-1; 10 bases map to TRBD2. The CDR3 has 15 residues. Trimming took 3 bases from V and 7 from J; bases not matched to a gene: 7. Germline CDR1 reads SGDLS; CDR2 reads YYNGEE. The CDR3 DNA reads TGTGCCAGCAGCGAGGGGGGACTAGCGCGGAATGAGCAGTTCTTC. Residues: CASSEGGLARNEQFF.

The genes are TRBV19 and TRBJ1-1, with 10 bases lining up with TRBD1. Germline V gene data show CDR1 as LNHDA and CDR2 as SQIVND (reference sequence). CDR3 length equals 16 residues. V trimming: 1 base; J trimming: 7 bases; junction bases outside the gene matches: 9. CDR3 nucleotides: TGTGCCAGTAGTATAGTCGGGACAGGGGAGGAAAATGAAGCTTTCTTT. Amino acids: CASSIVGTGEENEAFF.

The chain couples TRBV7-9 to TRBJ2-2; D perhaps matches TRBD1 (6 bases). V lost 8 bases and J 6 bases, leaving 10 bases between the germline ends. Germline V gene data show CDR1 as SEHNR and CDR2 as FQNEAQ (reference sequence). The CDR3 loop spans 12 amino acids. CDR3 DNA: TGTGCCAGCCCCACAGGGTCCGGGGAGCTGTTTTTT. Its translation: CASPTGSGELFF.

The rearrangement uses TRBV4-2 and TRBJ2-7; the D is unclear. Germline V gene data show CDR1 as LGHNA and CDR2 as YNFKEQ. Between the trimmed V and J ends, which lost 1 base and 3 bases, there was a span of 7 bases. The CDR3 totals 13 residues. The CDR3 loop reads CASSQGQIYEQYF. The CDR3 DNA sequence: TGTGCCAGCAGCCAAGGCCAGATCTACGAGCAGTACTTC.